The 6 T cell receptor beta chains presented below share a single source sample, sequenced in a study of blood T cell repertoires in COVID-19 (dated by TCRdb to 2018 to 2021). Library method: the immunoSEQ multiplex PCR assay. TCRdb took over this immuneACCESS table, retaining in-frame rearrangements with V and J assigned. Such tables are incomplete; in checked studies, under half of the missing clones stem from an unresolved V gene, and the remainder is unexplained. The sample includes 75,000 to 95,000 clones, with more than 70% observed a single time. The top ten clonotypes cover roughly a fifth of the sample. Input material: peripheral blood. The receptors stem from a human donor in a cohort sampled during active COVID-19.

The chain carries TRBV29-1 and TRBJ1-3, with D possibly TRBD1 on 5 matching bases. CDR1 SQVTM and CDR2 ANQGSEA come from the germline V gene. The CDR3 length is 12 residues. V shed 7 bases and J shed 1 base, with 8 bases lying between them. The CDR3 sequence: CSGRGSGNTIYF. DNA for the CDR3: TGCAGCGGTAGGGGATCTGGAAACACCATATATTTT.

This chain links TRBV15 with TRBJ1-3, with TRBD1 identical over 8 bases. The length of the CDR3 is 22 residues. With 4 bases clipped from V and 1 base from J, the junction kept 24 bases outside the gene matches. The germline V gene encodes CDR1 LNHNV and CDR2 YYDKDF (reference sequence). CDR3 coding DNA: TGTGCCACCAGCACAAGAGAGGGTGTGTGGACAGGGACCCTCAATTCTGGAAACACCATATATTTT. Translated, it gives CATSTREGVWTGTLNSGNTIYF.

The CDR3 DNA sequence: TGTGCCAGCAGTTTATCCTCTAGCGGGAGTTGGAATGAGCAGTTCTTC. It translates to CASSLSSSGSWNEQFF. The chain is built from TRBV27 and TRBJ2-1; 10 nucleotides align to TRBD2. V gave up 0 bases and J gave up 7 bases; unmatched junction bases: 6. CDR3 length equals 16 residues. CDR1 is MNHEY, CDR2 SMNVEV, per germline (reference sequence).

This clone was observed a handful of times. The chain carries TRBV9 and TRBJ2-7; TRBD1 is a possible D gene (6 bases). CDR1 SGDLS and CDR2 YYNGEE come from the germline V gene. The CDR3 totals 14 residues. Trimming pared 0 bases from V and 5 bases from J, leaving 12 bases between. For the CDR3, the DNA is TGTGCCAGCAGCGTAGGACCAGGGGCCCACGAGCAGTACTTC. It encodes CASSVGPGAHEQYF.

In nucleotides, the CDR3 is TGCGCCAGCGGAGGCGGGGCCTCCTACAATGAGCAGTTCTTC. This translates into CASGGGASYNEQFF. The chain links TRBV5-1 to TRBJ2-1; TRBD2 is a possible D gene (6 bases). This CDR3 region has 14 residues. Germline V lookup: CDR1 SGHRS, CDR2 YFSETQ. Trimming removed 7 bases from V and 0 bases from J, with 11 bases in between.

The J gene is TRBJ1-4, the V gene TRBV4-1; D perhaps matches TRBD1 (6 bases). This CDR3 contains 16 residues. CDR1 and CDR2 from the germline V gene are MGHRA and YSYEKL. Trimming stripped 1 base from V and 5 bases from J, with 14 bases between. DNA of the CDR3: TGCGCCAGCAGCCAAGTCACACAGGGCCTAAATGAAAAACTGTTTTTT. Amino acid sequence: CASSQVTQGLNEKLFF.